The rows below give T cell receptor beta chains drawn from one sample of a study of CD8+CD57+ T cells in acquired aplastic anemia. TCRdb re-called the reads with MiXCR, one entry per CDR3 protein. The table has approximately 190,000 distinct CDR3 sequences, approximately 50% seen once. The source material was sorted CD4+, CD8+, or CD8+CD57+ T cells (not recorded which) from PBMCs. All receptors come from a human donor with aplastic anemia. Both conserved end residues are trimmed from each CDR3.

v_gene: TRBV2; len: 12; j_gene: TRBJ1-6; CDR3aa: ASRAGTGYAPLH
v_gene: TRBV29-1; len: 12; j_gene: TRBJ2-1; CDR3aa: SVDSVRSYNEQF
v_gene: TRBV3-1; len: 10; j_gene: TRBJ1-2; CDR3aa: ASGAGGYGYT
v_gene: TRBV10-3; len: 13; j_gene: TRBJ2-3; CDR3aa: AISDRERGRDTQY
v_gene: TRBV29-1; len: 11; j_gene: TRBJ1-1; CDR3aa: GVNGGLNTEAF
v_gene: TRBV4-2; len: 11; j_gene: TRBJ2-7; CDR3aa: ASSQEGGHEQY
v_gene: TRBV27; len: 17; j_gene: TRBJ1-1; CDR3aa: ASSLSLGQGNPMNTEAF
v_gene: TRBV25-1; len: 13; j_gene: TRBJ2-5; CDR3aa: ASSQAGSNRGTQH
v_gene: TRBV9; len: 13; j_gene: TRBJ2-7; CDR3aa: ASSVGQGTSYEQY
v_gene: TRBV28; len: 10; j_gene: TRBJ2-7; CDR3aa: ASNHRSYEQY
v_gene: TRBV11-1; len: 12; j_gene: TRBJ2-1; CDR3aa: ASSLVEDHGEQI
v_gene: TRBV2; len: 11; j_gene: TRBJ2-1; CDR3aa: AGGGTRRNEQF
v_gene: TRBV9; len: 14; j_gene: TRBJ2-2; CDR3aa: ASSVSQAANTGELF